This T cell receptor (beta chain) is from a study of blood T cell repertoires in COVID-19. Profiled with immunoSEQ multiplex PCR; TCRdb holds only in-frame clones, not every one. The repertoire holds tens of thousands of clones, with about 86% as singletons. The sequence derives from a woman aged 60 to 75 with COVID-19, enrolled during active disease. Sequenced: peripheral blood.

In DNA form, the CDR3 reads TGCAGCGTTGAAAAGTCCCGACAGGGGGGGCTTAACTATGGCTACACCTTC. Its translation: CSVEKSRQGGLNYGYTF. The V gene is TRBV29-1, the J gene TRBJ1-2; TRBD1 agrees at 9 bases. Germline trimming cut 2 bases from V and 1 base from J; bases unmatched to any gene: 11. Germline CDR1 and CDR2: SQVTM and ANQGSEA. This CDR3 spans 17 amino acids.